This paragraph covers one T cell receptor (beta chain) sequence. Its antigen is still unknown. This specimen belongs to a study of shared clonotypes between healthy human individuals. Assay: immunoSEQ multiplex PCR; the TCRdb copy retains only in-frame clones and omits some. The sample has millions of clones; approximately 90% are singletons. The CDR3 length is 12 residues. Trimming took off 11 bases at V and 7 bases at J, with 15 bases between the two ends. Germline V gene data show CDR1 as MNHNS and CDR2 as SASEGT. Study-wide points: The naive CD4 repertoires of a few donors were compared, and roughly 5% of clonotypes were shared.

Sequenced material: naive CD4+ T cells sorted from blood. Subset indicated: CD45RA+ positively selected. The TCR originated in a man aged 18 to 30 in good health. The chain employs TRBV6-1 and TRBJ2-1, with D perhaps given as TRBD1 or TRBD2 (7 bases each). CDR3 coding DNA: TGTGCCGGGAGGGCAGGGGGGAATGAGCAGTTCTTC. This gives the protein CAGRAGGNEQFF.